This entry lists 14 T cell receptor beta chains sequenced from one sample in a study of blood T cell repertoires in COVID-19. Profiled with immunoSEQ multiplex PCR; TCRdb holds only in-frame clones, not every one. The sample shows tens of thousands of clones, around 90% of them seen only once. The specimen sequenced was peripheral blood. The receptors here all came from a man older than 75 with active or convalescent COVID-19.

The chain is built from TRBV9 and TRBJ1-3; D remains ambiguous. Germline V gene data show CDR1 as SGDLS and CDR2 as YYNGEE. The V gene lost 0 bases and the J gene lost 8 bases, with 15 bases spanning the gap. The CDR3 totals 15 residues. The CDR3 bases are TGTGCCAGCAGCGTAGGTGTTGCTAGATCGGACACCATATATTTT. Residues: CASSVGVARSDTIYF.

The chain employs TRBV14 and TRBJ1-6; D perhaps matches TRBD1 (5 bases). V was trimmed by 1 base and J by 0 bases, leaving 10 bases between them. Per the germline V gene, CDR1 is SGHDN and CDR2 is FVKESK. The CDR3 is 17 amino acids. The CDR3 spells CASSQGGGSSYNSPLHF. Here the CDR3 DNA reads TGTGCCAGCAGCCAAGGGGGCGGTTCCTCCTATAATTCACCCCTCCACTTT.

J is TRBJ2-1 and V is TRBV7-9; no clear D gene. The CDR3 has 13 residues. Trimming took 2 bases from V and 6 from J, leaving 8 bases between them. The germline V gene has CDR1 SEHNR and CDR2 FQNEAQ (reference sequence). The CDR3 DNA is TGTGCCAGCAGCTTAAATACCGGCAATGAGCAGTTCTTC. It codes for CASSLNTGNEQFF. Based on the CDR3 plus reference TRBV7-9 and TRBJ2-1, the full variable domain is DTGVSQNPRHKITKRGQNVTFRCDPISEHNRLYWYRQTLGQGPEFLTYFQNEAQLEKSRLLSDRFSAERPKGSFSTLEIQRTEQGDSAMYLCASSLNTGNEQFFGPGTRLTVL.

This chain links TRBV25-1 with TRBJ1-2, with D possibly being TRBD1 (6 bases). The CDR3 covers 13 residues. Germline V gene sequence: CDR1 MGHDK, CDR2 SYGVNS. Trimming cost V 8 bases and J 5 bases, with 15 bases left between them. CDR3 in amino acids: CASGTGTPYGYTF. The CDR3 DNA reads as TGTGCCAGCGGCACCGGGACACCTTATGGCTACACCTTC.

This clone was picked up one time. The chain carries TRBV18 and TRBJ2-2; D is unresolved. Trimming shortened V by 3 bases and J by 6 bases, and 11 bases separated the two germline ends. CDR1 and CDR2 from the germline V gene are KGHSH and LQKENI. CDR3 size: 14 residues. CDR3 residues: CASSPTKAAGELFF. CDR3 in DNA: TGTGCCAGCTCACCTACAAAGGCGGCCGGGGAGCTGTTTTTT. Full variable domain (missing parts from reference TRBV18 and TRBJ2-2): NAGVMQNPRHLVRRRGQEARLRCSPMKGHSHVYWYRQLPEEGLKFMVYLQKENIIDESGMPKERFSAEFPKEGPSILRIQQVVRGDSAAYFCASSPTKAAGELFFGEGSRLTVL.

CDR3 sequence: CASSLTGGPGEQFF. The CDR3 nucleotides are TGCGCCAGCAGCTTGACGGGAGGGCCGGGTGAGCAGTTCTTC. The rearrangement uses TRBV5-1 and TRBJ2-1; TRBD2 matches at 8 bases. V lost 1 base, J lost 9 bases, and 6 bases stayed unmatched. This CDR3 has 14 amino acids. CDR1 is SGHRS, CDR2 YFSETQ, per germline.

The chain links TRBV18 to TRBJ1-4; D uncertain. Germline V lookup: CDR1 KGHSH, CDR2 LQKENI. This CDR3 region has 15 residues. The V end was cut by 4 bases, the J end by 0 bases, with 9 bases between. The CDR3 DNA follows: TGTGCCAGCTCACGTTTCGAGGCAACTAATGAAAAACTGTTTTTT. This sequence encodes CASSRFEATNEKLFF.

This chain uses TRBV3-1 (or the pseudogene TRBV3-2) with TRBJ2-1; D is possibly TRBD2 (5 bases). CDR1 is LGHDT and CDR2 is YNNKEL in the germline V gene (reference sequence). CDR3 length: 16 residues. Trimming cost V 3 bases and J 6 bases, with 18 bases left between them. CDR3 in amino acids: CASSHSQRRTVNEQFF. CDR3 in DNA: TGTGCCAGCAGCCATAGCCAGCGGCGGACCGTCAATGAGCAGTTCTTC.

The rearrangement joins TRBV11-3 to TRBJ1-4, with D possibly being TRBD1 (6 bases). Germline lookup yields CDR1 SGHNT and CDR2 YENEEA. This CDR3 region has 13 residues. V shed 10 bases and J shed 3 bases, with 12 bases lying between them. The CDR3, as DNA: TGTGCCACCTCGGACAGAGCTAATGAAAAACTGTTTTTT. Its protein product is CATSDRANEKLFF.

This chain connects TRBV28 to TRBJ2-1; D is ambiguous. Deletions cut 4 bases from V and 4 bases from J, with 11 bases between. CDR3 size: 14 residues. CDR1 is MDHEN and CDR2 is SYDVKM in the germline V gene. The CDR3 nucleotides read TGTGCCAGCAGTTCCCCCGTTCTTTACAATGAGCAGTTCTTC. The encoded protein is CASSSPVLYNEQFF.

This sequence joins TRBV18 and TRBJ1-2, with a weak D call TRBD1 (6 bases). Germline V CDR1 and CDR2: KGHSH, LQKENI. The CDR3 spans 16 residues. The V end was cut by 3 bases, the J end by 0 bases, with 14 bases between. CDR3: CASSPWTDAANYGYTF. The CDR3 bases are TGTGCCAGCTCACCCTGGACAGACGCAGCTAACTATGGCTACACCTTC.

As DNA, the CDR3 is TGTGCCAGCAGCCAAGATCTTGGGGGGCAGCCCCAGCATTTT. This encodes CASSQDLGGQPQHF. The V and J genes are TRBV3-1 (or the pseudogene TRBV3-2) and TRBJ1-5, with D tentatively TRBD1 (5 bases). This CDR3 is built from 14 residues. Germline loops: CDR1 LGHDT, CDR2 YNNKEL (reference sequence). V was pared by 0 bases and J by 7 bases, with 10 bases between.

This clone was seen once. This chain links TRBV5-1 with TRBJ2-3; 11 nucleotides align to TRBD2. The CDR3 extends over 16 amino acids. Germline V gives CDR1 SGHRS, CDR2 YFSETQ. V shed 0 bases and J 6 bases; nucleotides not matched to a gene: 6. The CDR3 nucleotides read TGCGCCAGCAGCTTGGTACTAGCGGGAGCGACCGATACGCAGTATTTT. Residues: CASSLVLAGATDTQYF.

CDR3 coding DNA: TGTGCCAGCAGCTTGGGCAGGGTGGAGACCCAGTACTTC. Amino acid sequence: CASSLGRVETQYF. This sequence joins TRBV7-8 and TRBJ2-5, with D tentatively TRBD1 (5 bases). Trimming cost V 3 bases and J 5 bases, with 10 bases left between them. The length of the CDR3 is 13 residues. Germline V gene sequence: CDR1 SGHVS, CDR2 FQNEAQ.